What follows is one TCR beta chain and its context. The antigen is unknown. This sample stems from a study of post-analysis software for immune sequencing data. Turning to the study itself: Secondary progressive, relapsing-remitting and progressive-relapsing multiple sclerosis were among the included disease courses.

Study-wide results and caveats: Under the F measure, samples that were prepared in one batch clustered strongly together. Comparison of patients with controls showed roughly five TRBV segments more frequent in patients, TRBV5-6, TRBV5-1 and TRBV20-1 among them.

Trimming cost V 4 bases and J 2 bases, with 4 bases left between them. This CDR3 comprises 12 residues. Germline values: CDR1 SGHAT, CDR2 FQNNGV. The TCR beta cDNA libraries contained unique molecular identifiers. The T cell input of roughly 0.95 to 10 million gave roughly 0.5 million cDNA molecules. MiXCR, run by TCRdb on the PCR reads, gives a single entry per CDR3 protein. The sample records 600,000 to 700,000 distinct CDR3 sequences, approximately 59% being singletons. The clonotype was recovered from a girl aged 2 to 10 with multiple sclerosis. The chain recombines TRBV11-2 with TRBJ2-3; D remains ambiguous. Sequencing was performed on blood. The CDR3 sequence: CASSWYTDTQYF. The CDR3 bases are TGTGCCAGCAGCTGGTACACAGATACGCAGTATTTT.